Shown below are 28 T cell receptor beta chains from a single sample sequenced in a study of siplizumab effects on memory and regulatory T cells. Profiled with immunoSEQ multiplex PCR; TCRdb holds only in-frame clones, not every one. The table lists about 97,000 clones, about 90% of them singletons. Sample: non-Treg CD4+ T cells sorted from blood. These receptors all stem from a human donor in good health.

The V gene is TRBV11-3, the J gene TRBJ1-2; D unresolved. The germline gives CDR1 SGHNT, CDR2 YENEEA. The CDR3 loop spans 13 amino acids. V shed 5 bases and J shed 6 bases, with 13 bases lying between them. The CDR3 coding sequence is TGTGCCAGCAGCCACCAGGCATGGGATGGCTACACCTTC. Translating it yields CASSHQAWDGYTF.

This clone came up once. The J gene is TRBJ2-1, the V gene TRBV19, with 14 bases aligning to TRBD2. Germline CDR1 reads LNHDA; CDR2 reads SQIVND (reference sequence). Trimming took 3 bases from V and 6 from J; bases not matched to a gene: 7. The CDR3 extends over 17 amino acids. This chain's CDR3 is CASSIRTSGRSSNEQFF. DNA of the CDR3: TGTGCCAGTAGTATCCGGACTAGCGGGAGGTCTTCCAATGAGCAGTTCTTC.

The chain is built from TRBV19 and TRBJ2-2, with D possibly matching TRBD1 (5 bases). V gave up 4 bases and J gave up 6 bases, with 12 bases separating them. The germline V gene encodes CDR1 LNHDA and CDR2 SQIVND (reference sequence). The CDR3 runs to 14 residues. The CDR3 reads CASSKTQGAGELFF. The CDR3 DNA reads as TGTGCCAGTAGTAAAACCCAGGGTGCCGGGGAGCTGTTTTTT. Full variable domain (remainder filled in from reference TRBV19 and TRBJ2-2): DGGITQSPKYLFRKEGQNVTLSCEQNLNHDAMYWYRQDPGQGLRLIYYSQIVNDFQKGDIAEGYSVSREKKESFPLTVTSAQKNPTAFYLCASSKTQGAGELFFGEGSRLTVL.

This CDR3 is CASSLTRGSNEKLFF. CDR3 bases: TGTGCCAGCAGCTTAACCCGGGGTTCTAATGAAAAACTGTTTTTT. V is TRBV7-3 and J is TRBJ1-4; no firm D call. Trimming left V 0 bases short and J 3 bases short, with 8 bases between. This CDR3 contains 15 residues. Germline CDR1 reads SGHTA; CDR2 reads FQGTGA.

The chain employs TRBV7-6 and TRBJ2-1, with D possibly being TRBD2 (5 bases). Germline values: CDR1 SGHVS, CDR2 FNYEAQ. This CDR3 is built from 16 residues. V was cut by 1 base and J by 8 bases, with 18 bases left in between. The chain's CDR3 is CASSLVSGILRDEQFF. In nucleotides, the CDR3 is TGTGCCAGCAGCTTAGTGTCGGGGATACTACGGGATGAGCAGTTCTTC. The full variable domain, rest sourced from reference TRBV7-6 and TRBJ2-1, is GAGVSQSPRYKVTKRGQDVALRCDPISGHVSLYWYRQALGQGPEFLTYFNYEAQQDKSGLPNDRFSAERPEGSISTLTIQRTEQRDSAMYRCASSLVSGILRDEQFFGPGTRLTVL.

This clone was counted between two and nine times. This chain links TRBV6-5 with TRBJ1-1; a weak D match, TRBD1 (5 bases). V was pared by 6 bases and J by 11 bases, with 16 bases between. CDR1 and CDR2 from the germline V gene are MNHEY and SVGAGI. The CDR3 is 12 residues long. The CDR3 DNA reads as TGTGCCAGCAGCCTCGCGGCAGGGTCGGCTTTCTTT. Translated: CASSLAAGSAFF.

The gene calls are TRBV11-3 and TRBJ2-7; tentative D call: TRBD2 (6 bases). Germline V lookup: CDR1 SGHNT, CDR2 YENEEA. V lost 8 bases and J lost 3, with 11 bases in between. The CDR3 sequence is 12 residues long. In DNA, the CDR3 is TGTGCCAGCGAAGGGCGGGGCTACGAGCAGTACTTC. It codes for CASEGRGYEQYF.

V gene TRBV10-3 combines with J gene TRBJ1-5, with a tentative D call TRBD1 (5 bases). Germline V gene sequence: CDR1 ENHRY, CDR2 SYGVKD. CDR3 length: 14 residues. Between the trimmed V and J ends, which lost 7 bases and 4 bases, there was a span of 14 bases. The chain's CDR3 is CAIIPRQINQPQHF. In DNA form, the CDR3 reads TGTGCCATCATCCCAAGACAGATTAATCAGCCCCAGCATTTT.

The chain is built from TRBV7-2 and TRBJ2-1; 9 bases line up with TRBD2. The germline CDR1 and CDR2 sequences are SGHTA and FQGNSA. V lost 0 bases and J lost 7; bases outside the gene matches: 7. The CDR3 has 16 residues. For the CDR3, the DNA is TGTGCCAGCAGCTTAGCCGGGACTAGCCGGACAAATGAGCAGTTCTTC. Its translation: CASSLAGTSRTNEQFF.

V gene TRBV5-8 combines with J gene TRBJ1-2; 8 positions agree with TRBD1. The CDR3 is 13 amino acids. Germline trimming cut 5 bases from V and 8 bases from J; bases unmatched to any gene: 8. The germline V gene encodes CDR1 SGHTS and CDR2 YDEGEE. The CDR3 sequence is CASSRTGSGGYTF. The DNA for the CDR3 is TGTGCCAGCAGTAGGACAGGGAGTGGCGGCTACACCTTC.

J is TRBJ2-2 and V is TRBV7-3; 9 bases match TRBD1. The CDR3 has 15 residues. Germline V gene lookup returns CDR1 SGHTA and CDR2 FQGTGA. V was pared by 4 bases and J by 2 bases, with 2 bases of the junction left unmatched. The CDR3 DNA follows: TGTGCCAGCAGCTGGGACAGGGCAAACACCGGGGAGCTGTTTTTT. It codes for CASSWDRANTGELFF.

V gene TRBV5-4 combines with J gene TRBJ1-1, with D hard to call. Germline lookup yields CDR1 SGHNT and CDR2 YYREEE (reference sequence). Trimming stripped 4 bases from V and 4 bases from J, with 14 bases between. CDR3 length equals 14 residues. As DNA, the CDR3 is TGTGCCAGCAGCAAACGTGCTCTGGGCACTGAAGCTTTCTTT. Translated: CASSKRALGTEAFF.

This chain uses TRBV10-2 with TRBJ1-1, with a tentative D call TRBD1 (5 bases). CDR1 WSHSY and CDR2 SAAADI come from the germline V gene. The CDR3 totals 13 residues. The germline V and J ends were trimmed by 7 bases and 1 base, with 10 bases remaining between them. CDR3 amino acids: CASITGGNTEAFF. The CDR3 coding sequence is TGCGCCAGCATTACGGGGGGGAACACTGAAGCTTTCTTT.

V usage is TRBV28 and J usage is TRBJ1-1; D not resolved. CDR3 size: 12 residues. Germline V lookup: CDR1 MDHEN, CDR2 SYDVKM. Trimming took 4 bases from V and 0 from J, leaving 3 bases between them. The CDR3 region has the DNA TGTGCCAGCAGTTACCTGAACACTGAAGCTTTCTTT. This encodes CASSYLNTEAFF.

CDR3 nucleotide sequence: TGTGCCAGCTCACCCGGACAGGGGGAAAATTCACCCCTCCACTTT. This gives the protein CASSPGQGENSPLHF. This sequence joins TRBV18 and TRBJ1-6, with 10 bases aligning to TRBD1. Germline V gene lookup returns CDR1 KGHSH and CDR2 LQKENI. This CDR3 comprises 15 residues. J was trimmed by 7 bases and V by 3 bases; bases with no gene match: 3. The whole variable domain, remainder taken from reference TRBV18 and TRBJ1-6, is NAGVMQNPRHLVRRRGQEARLRCSPMKGHSHVYWYRQLPEEGLKFMVYLQKENIIDESGMPKERFSAEFPKEGPSILRIQQVVRGDSAAYFCASSPGQGENSPLHFGNGTRLTVT.

This rearrangement joins TRBV7-3 to TRBJ2-2, with D maybe TRBD2 (6 bases). V lost 5 bases, J lost 2 bases, and 12 bases lay in between. This CDR3 comprises 15 residues. CDR1 is SGHTA and CDR2 is FQGTGA in the germline V gene. CDR3 loop: CASSLASANTGELFF. The CDR3 coding sequence is TGTGCCAGCAGCCTGGCTAGCGCAAACACCGGGGAGCTGTTTTTT.

This clone appeared once. The genes are TRBV6-5 and TRBJ1-2; 9 bases are a match to TRBD1. Germline CDR1 is MNHEY and CDR2 is SVGAGI. Germline trimming cut 8 bases from V and 8 bases from J; bases unmatched to any gene: 12. The CDR3 covers 14 residues. DNA for the CDR3: TGTGCCAGCGGCCGGGACAGGGACGCCCGGGGCTACACCTTC. Residues: CASGRDRDARGYTF.

The V call is TRBV7-3, the J call TRBJ1-3; 11 bases map to TRBD1. Germline loops: CDR1 SGHTA, CDR2 FQGTGA. The CDR3 is 16 amino acids. Trimming cost V 5 bases and J 8 bases; bases outside gene matches: 11. CDR3 region: CASSPRPGQGGDTIYF. The DNA for the CDR3 is TGTGCCAGCAGCCCCCGACCGGGACAGGGGGGAGACACCATATATTTT. The full variable domain, rest sourced from reference TRBV7-3 and TRBJ1-3, is GAGVSQTPSNKVTEKGKYVELRCDPISGHTALYWYRQSLGQGPEFLIYFQGTGAADDSGLPNDRFFAVRPEGSVSTLKIQRTERGDSAVYLCASSPRPGQGGDTIYFGEGSWLTVV.

The J gene is TRBJ2-7, the V gene TRBV27; 8 positions agree with TRBD2. After removal of 5 bases from V and 4 bases from J, the junction contained 10 bases not matched to a gene. Germline lookup yields CDR1 MNHEY and CDR2 SMNVEV (reference sequence). This CDR3 contains 15 residues. The CDR3 DNA sequence: TGTGCCAGCAGTGGGGCTTTAGCGGGATGGTACGAGCAGTACTTC. This translates into CASSGALAGWYEQYF.

CDR3 DNA sequence: TGTGCCAGCAGCGCCGGCGGGAGTAGGTATGAGCAGTTCTTC. It specifies CASSAGGSRYEQFF. The V gene is TRBV9, the J gene TRBJ2-1; 7 positions agree with TRBD2. This CDR3 region has 14 residues. The germline V gene has CDR1 SGDLS and CDR2 YYNGEE. With V trimmed by 3 bases and J by 8 bases, 8 bases remained unmatched.

The V gene is TRBV18, the J gene TRBJ2-3, with a possible D match to TRBD2 (5 bases). The ends were cut back, 1 base at V and 4 bases at J, with 12 bases in the middle. Germline V gives CDR1 KGHSH, CDR2 LQKENI. The CDR3 is 15 amino acids. CDR3 loop: CASSPRGLDADTQYF. The CDR3 DNA is TGTGCCAGCTCACCACGAGGGTTGGACGCAGATACGCAGTATTTT.

This clone was observed a few times. This chain connects TRBV11-2 to TRBJ2-7; D gene unclear. Trimming pared 2 bases from V and 6 bases from J, leaving 8 bases between. The germline V gene has CDR1 SGHAT and CDR2 FQNNGV. The CDR3 has 12 residues. CDR3 loop: CASSLLVGEQYF. CDR3 coding DNA: TGTGCCAGCAGCTTACTAGTAGGCGAGCAGTACTTC. The whole variable domain, remainder taken from reference TRBV11-2 and TRBJ2-7, is EAGVAQSPRYKIIEKRQSVAFWCNPISGHATLYWYQQILGQGPKLLIQFQNNGVVDDSQLPKDRFSAERLKGVDSTLKIQPAKLEDSAVYLCASSLLVGEQYFGPGTRLTVT.

V is TRBV7-8 and J is TRBJ2-1; tentative D call: TRBD2 (6 bases). There are 15 residues in the CDR3. CDR1 and CDR2 from the germline V gene are SGHVS and FQNEAQ. Trimming took off 5 bases at V and 4 bases at J, with 15 bases between the two ends. CDR3 coding DNA: TGTGCCAGCAGCCCGCGGGGAGCGGCTTACAATGAGCAGTTCTTC. Translated, it gives CASSPRGAAYNEQFF.

V usage is TRBV2 and J usage is TRBJ2-3, with 7 bases that match TRBD2. Germline CDR1 SNHLY, CDR2 FYNNEI. J was trimmed by 1 base and V by 2 bases; bases with no gene match: 3. The length of the CDR3 is 15 residues. The CDR3 DNA sequence: TGTGCCAGCAGTGAACGGCTAGCGGGCACAGATACGCAGTATTTT. Its translation is CASSERLAGTDTQYF. The full variable domain, in which reference TRBV2 and TRBJ2-3 provide the parts outside the CDR3, is EPEVTQTPSHQVTQMGQEVILRCVPISNHLYFYWYRQILGQKVEFLVSFYNNEISEKSEIFDDQFSVERPDGSNFTLKIRSTKLEDSAMYFCASSERLAGTDTQYFGPGTRLTVL.

V is TRBV30 and J is TRBJ1-1, with D perhaps matching TRBD1 (6 bases). This CDR3 has 13 amino acids. Trimming stripped 5 bases from V and 1 base from J, with 11 bases between. Germline CDR1 is GTSNPN and CDR2 is SVGIG (reference sequence). The CDR3 nucleotides read TGTGCCTGGTCCGGGACACCGAACACTGAAGCTTTCTTT. Translated, it gives CAWSGTPNTEAFF.

The rearrangement links TRBV7-2 to TRBJ2-3, with TRBD2 matching 10 bases. CDR1 SGHTA and CDR2 FQGNSA come from the germline V gene. The CDR3 has 16 residues. V shed 3 bases and J 6 bases; nucleotides not matched to a gene: 9. The CDR3 loop reads CASSFSGLASGDTQYF. CDR3 coding DNA: TGTGCCAGCAGCTTCTCGGGACTAGCGTCGGGTGATACGCAGTATTTT.

V usage is TRBV28 and J usage is TRBJ2-1; 7 nucleotides agree with TRBD2. This CDR3 is 14 amino acids long. Germline CDR1 is MDHEN and CDR2 is SYDVKM. Unmatched junction bases numbered 8, after V lost 6 bases and J lost 6 bases. CDR3 sequence: CASRRAGLGNEQFF. CDR3 DNA: TGTGCCAGCAGAAGAGCGGGATTGGGCAATGAGCAGTTCTTC.

The chain links TRBV19 to TRBJ1-1, with D hard to call. The CDR3 is 17 residues long. The germline gives CDR1 LNHDA, CDR2 SQIVND (reference sequence). Trimming shortened V by 2 bases and J by 0 bases, and 16 bases separated the two germline ends. CDR3 residues: CASSIRRTDGMNTEAFF. The DNA of the CDR3 is TGTGCCAGTAGTATAAGAAGAACCGACGGAATGAACACTGAAGCTTTCTTT.